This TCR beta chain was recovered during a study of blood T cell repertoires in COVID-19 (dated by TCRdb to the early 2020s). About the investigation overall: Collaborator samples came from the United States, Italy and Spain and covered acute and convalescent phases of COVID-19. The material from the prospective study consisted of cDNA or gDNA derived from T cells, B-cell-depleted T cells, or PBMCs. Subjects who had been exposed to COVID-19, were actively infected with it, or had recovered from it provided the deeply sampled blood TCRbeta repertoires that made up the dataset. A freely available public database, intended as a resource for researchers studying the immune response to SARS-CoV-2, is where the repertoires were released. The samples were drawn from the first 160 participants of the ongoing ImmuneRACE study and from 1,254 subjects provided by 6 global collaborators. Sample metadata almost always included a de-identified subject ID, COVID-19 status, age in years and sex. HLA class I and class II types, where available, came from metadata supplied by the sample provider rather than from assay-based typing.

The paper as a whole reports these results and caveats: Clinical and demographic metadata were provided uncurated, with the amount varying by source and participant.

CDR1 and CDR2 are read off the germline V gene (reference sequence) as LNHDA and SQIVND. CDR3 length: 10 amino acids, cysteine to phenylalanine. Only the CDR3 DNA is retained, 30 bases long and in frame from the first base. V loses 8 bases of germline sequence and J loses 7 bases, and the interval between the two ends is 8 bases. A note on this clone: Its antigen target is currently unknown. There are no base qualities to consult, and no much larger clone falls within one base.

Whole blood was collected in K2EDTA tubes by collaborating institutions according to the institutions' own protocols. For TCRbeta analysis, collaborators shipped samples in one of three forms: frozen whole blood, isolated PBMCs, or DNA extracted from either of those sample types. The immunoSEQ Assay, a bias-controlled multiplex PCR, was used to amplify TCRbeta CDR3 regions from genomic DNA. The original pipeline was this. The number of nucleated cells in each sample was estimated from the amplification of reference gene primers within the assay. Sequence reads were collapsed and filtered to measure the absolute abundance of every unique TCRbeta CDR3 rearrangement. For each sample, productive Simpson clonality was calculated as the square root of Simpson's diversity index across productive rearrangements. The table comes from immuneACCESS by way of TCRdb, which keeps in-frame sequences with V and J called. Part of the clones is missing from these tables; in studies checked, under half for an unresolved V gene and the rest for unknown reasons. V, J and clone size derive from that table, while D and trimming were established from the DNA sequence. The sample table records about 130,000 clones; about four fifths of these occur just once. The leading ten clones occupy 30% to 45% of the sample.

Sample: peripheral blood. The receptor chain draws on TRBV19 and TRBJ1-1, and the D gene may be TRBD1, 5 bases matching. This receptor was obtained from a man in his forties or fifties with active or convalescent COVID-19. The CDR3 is CASGGGEAFF. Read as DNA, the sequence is TGTGCCAGTGGGGGGGGTGAAGCTTTCTTT.